What follows are 24 T cell receptor beta chains derived from one specimen sequenced in a study of immune evolution from preneoplasia to lung adenocarcinoma. Only in-frame clones appear in the TCRdb table, and some are missing; sequencing was by immunoSEQ multiplex PCR. The sample holds roughly 35,000 clones, around 74% seen once. The source material was FFPE invasive lung adenocarcinoma tissue. The receptors were sampled from a person aged 55 to 75 with lung adenocarcinoma.

V gene TRBV6-4 combines with J gene TRBJ2-2; 10 bases fit TRBD2. V lost 4 bases to trimming and J lost 3 bases; unmatched junction nucleotides: 2. The CDR3 is 15 residues long. The germline V gene encodes CDR1 MRHNA and CDR2 SNTAGT. CDR3 sequence: CASSAGTSDTGELFF. In DNA form, the CDR3 reads TGTGCCAGCAGTGCCGGGACTAGCGACACCGGGGAGCTGTTTTTT.

The rearrangement joins TRBV16 to TRBJ2-7, with TRBD1 matching 10 bases. Trimming took 4 bases from V and 2 from J; bases not matched to a gene: 5. The CDR3 is 15 residues long. CDR1 and CDR2 (germline): KGHSY, FQNENV. CDR3 sequence reads: CASSRDRGSAYEQYF. CDR3 DNA: TGTGCCAGCAGCCGGGACAGGGGTAGCGCCTACGAGCAGTACTTC.

The V and J genes are TRBV6-1 and TRBJ1-2; D is ambiguous. Trimming removed 0 bases at V and 0 bases at J, with 8 bases between. The CDR3 length is 15 residues. Germline V lookup: CDR1 MNHNS, CDR2 SASEGT. Here the CDR3 DNA reads TGTGCCAGCAGTGAAGCAATGATAGCTAACTATGGCTACACCTTC. Its protein product is CASSEAMIANYGYTF.

In this sample, this clone turned up once. The chain has TRBV6-1 and TRBJ2-7, with D uncertain. Germline loops: CDR1 MNHNS, CDR2 SASEGT. With 5 bases removed from V and 4 bases from J, the gap between germline ends came to 3 bases. The CDR3 has 10 amino acids. In DNA, the CDR3 is TGTGCCAGCAGTCATTACGAGCAGTACTTC. The encoded protein is CASSHYEQYF.

The V and J genes are TRBV5-4 and TRBJ2-1; 9 bases map to TRBD2. CDR3 length equals 15 residues. Trimming cost V 5 bases and J 5 bases; bases outside gene matches: 8. Per the germline V gene, CDR1 is SGHNT and CDR2 is YYREEE (reference sequence). CDR3 protein: CASRGILAGNNEQFF. The DNA of the CDR3 is TGTGCCAGCAGAGGGATCCTAGCGGGAAACAATGAGCAGTTCTTC.

This clone was found a few times. The V and J genes are TRBV28 and TRBJ2-7, with D perhaps matching TRBD1 or TRBD2 (5 bases each). The CDR3 runs to 15 residues. Trimming stripped 7 bases from V and 2 bases from J, with 18 bases between. Germline V gene data show CDR1 as MDHEN and CDR2 as SYDVKM. The CDR3 is CASTTPGATPYEQYF. The DNA for the CDR3 is TGTGCCAGCACCACGCCCGGGGCTACCCCCTACGAGCAGTACTTC.

The chain is built from TRBV6-5 and TRBJ1-1, with D hard to call. Germline CDR1 and CDR2: MNHEY and SVGAGI. Deletions cut 4 bases from V and 7 bases from J, with 13 bases between. The CDR3 length is 13 residues. The CDR3 protein is CASSFDPANEAFF. The CDR3 DNA reads TGTGCCAGCAGTTTTGACCCTGCGAATGAAGCTTTCTTT.

The table lists this clone with a few counts. The chain carries TRBV5-1 and TRBJ2-6; 8 bases agree with TRBD1. Unmatched junction bases numbered 4, after V lost 4 bases and J lost 16 bases. Per the germline V gene, CDR1 is SGHRS and CDR2 is YFSETQ. This CDR3 region has 11 residues. CDR3 region: CASSEGQVLTF. Written as DNA, the CDR3 is TGCGCCAGCAGCGAGGGACAGGTGCTGACTTTC.

V usage is TRBV5-4 and J usage is TRBJ2-1, with 9 bases matching TRBD2. CDR3 length: 15 amino acids. Trimming removed 7 bases from V and 7 bases from J; junction bases left unmatched: 12. Germline V gene lookup returns CDR1 SGHNT and CDR2 YYREEE (reference sequence). In DNA form, the CDR3 reads TGTGCCAGCTCCCCCGGTTGGGCGGGAGGGAATGAGCAGTTCTTC. Encoded protein: CASSPGWAGGNEQFF.

The chain has TRBV7-2 and TRBJ2-7, with D uncertain. The CDR3 is 12 residues long. Deletions cut 5 bases from V and 7 bases from J, with 12 bases between. The V gene's germline CDR1 is SGHTA and CDR2 FQGNSA. The CDR3 bases are TGTGCCAGCAGCCTACCCTCTGGGGAGCAGTACTTC. It specifies CASSLPSGEQYF.

This clone came up a few times. The V and J genes are TRBV11-2 and TRBJ1-4; 7 bases align to TRBD1. With V trimmed by 5 bases and J by 8 bases, 11 bases remained unmatched. Looked up from germline, CDR1 is SGHAT and CDR2 is FQNNGV. The length of the CDR3 is 15 residues. CDR3 coding DNA: TGTGCCAGCAGCACAGGACAGGTTAAGGGAGAAAAACTGTTTTTT. This codes for CASSTGQVKGEKLFF.

V usage is TRBV11-3 and J usage is TRBJ1-5, with D maybe TRBD1 (5 bases). From germline, CDR1 is SGHNT and CDR2 YENEEA. The CDR3 covers 13 residues. V was trimmed by 5 bases and J by 6 bases, leaving 11 bases between them. CDR3 residues: CASSLGDGQPQHF. The CDR3 DNA sequence: TGTGCCAGCAGCCTCGGGGACGGTCAGCCCCAGCATTTT.

This chain links TRBV10-3 with TRBJ1-4; D possibly corresponds to TRBD1 (5 bases). Trimming stripped 10 bases from V and 6 bases from J, with 24 bases between. Germline loops: CDR1 ENHRY, CDR2 SYGVKD. The CDR3 contains 16 residues. The CDR3 bases are TGTGCCACCTCGGCCGGGCCGGGCAGGGAAGATGAAAAACTGTTTTTT. Translating gives CATSAGPGREDEKLFF.

The V and J genes are TRBV7-3 and TRBJ2-2, with 10 bases identical to TRBD1. The V gene's germline CDR1 is SGHTA and CDR2 FQGTGA. The CDR3 sequence is 15 residues long. Unmatched junction bases numbered 2, after V lost 0 bases and J lost 7 bases. CDR3 in amino acids: CASSLTGQGIGELFF. The CDR3 DNA sequence: TGTGCCAGCAGCTTAACGGGACAGGGGATCGGGGAGCTGTTTTTT.

This clone was observed a handful of times. The rearrangement joins TRBV18 to TRBJ1-1; TRBD1 matches 9 bases. In germline, CDR1 is KGHSH, CDR2 LQKENI. The CDR3 has 16 residues. Losses at the gene ends were 6 bases for V and 1 base for J; bases not matched to a gene: 9. The CDR3 loop is CASSPGQGLQNTEAFF. The CDR3 nucleotides read TGTGCCAGCTCCCCAGGACAGGGGCTTCAGAACACTGAAGCTTTCTTT.

The chain combines TRBV29-1 with TRBJ1-3, with D possibly matching TRBD1 (5 bases). V gave up 5 bases and J gave up 6 bases, with 14 bases separating them. CDR1 and CDR2 (germline): SQVTM, ANQGSEA. This CDR3 has 13 residues. CDR3 coding DNA: TGCAGCGTTATTCAGGGCACGGCAAACACCATATATTTT. Protein product: CSVIQGTANTIYF. Variable domain in full (rest from reference TRBV29-1 and TRBJ1-3): SAVISQKPSRDICQRGTSLTIQCQVDSQVTMMFWYRQQPGQSLTLIATANQGSEATYESGFVIDKFPISRPNLTFSTLTVSNMSPEDSSIYLCSVIQGTANTIYFGEGSWLTVV.

The chain uses TRBV19 and TRBJ1-5; D gene uncertain. CDR1 is LNHDA and CDR2 is SQIVND in the germline V gene (reference sequence). This CDR3 is built from 13 residues. The ends were cut back, 0 bases at V and 4 bases at J, with 4 bases in the middle. The CDR3 loop is CASSIEGNQPQHF. The CDR3 nucleotides are TGTGCCAGTAGTATAGAGGGGAATCAGCCCCAGCATTTT.

This clone was counted once. The J gene is TRBJ1-2, the V gene TRBV28; no firm D call. This CDR3 contains 14 residues. The V gene lost 2 bases and the J gene lost 1 base, with 8 bases spanning the gap. The germline V gene encodes CDR1 MDHEN and CDR2 SYDVKM. The CDR3 DNA follows: TGTGCCAGCAGTTTAGTGGCGGTTAACTATGGCTACACCTTC. Its translation is CASSLVAVNYGYTF.

J is TRBJ1-2 and V is TRBV5-1, with 10 bases matching TRBD1. With V trimmed by 0 bases and J by 10 bases, 18 bases remained unmatched. The CDR3 length is 18 residues. In germline, CDR1 is SGHRS, CDR2 YFSETQ. As DNA, the CDR3 is TGCGCCAGCAGCTTGGAGGGGGACAGGGGCCGATCACGTTCCGTCTACACCTTC. It translates to CASSLEGDRGRSRSVYTF.

The rearrangement joins TRBV19 to TRBJ2-1, with TRBD2 matching 7 bases. This CDR3 is 16 amino acids long. After removal of 4 bases from V and 4 bases from J, the junction contained 10 bases not matched to a gene. Germline loops: CDR1 LNHDA, CDR2 SQIVND (reference sequence). CDR3 DNA sequence: TGTGCCAGTAGTACCCAAGCGGGACCTTGGTACAATGAGCAGTTCTTC. It codes for CASSTQAGPWYNEQFF.

The V call is TRBV2, the J call TRBJ1-5; D is uncertain. The CDR3 contains 13 residues. V was shortened by 3 bases and J by 7 bases, with 10 bases between the two germline ends. Germline V gene sequence: CDR1 SNHLY, CDR2 FYNNEI. Here the CDR3 reads CASSDSGGQPQHF. Here the CDR3 DNA reads TGTGCCAGCAGTGACAGTGGCGGGCAGCCCCAGCATTTT.

V is TRBV28 and J is TRBJ1-2, with 12 positions matching TRBD1. With V trimmed by 5 bases and J by 7 bases, 11 bases remained unmatched. The CDR3 is 16 amino acids. CDR1 is MDHEN and CDR2 is SYDVKM in the germline V gene. The CDR3 region is CASSNRDRGRKGGYTF. CDR3 DNA: TGTGCCAGCAGTAACCGGGACAGGGGGCGTAAAGGTGGCTACACCTTC.

DNA of the CDR3: TGTGCCAGCAGCTTCCAGGGCACCGGGAGGACCAATGAGCAGTTCTTC. Translating gives CASSFQGTGRTNEQFF. The rearrangement links TRBV7-2 to TRBJ2-1, with 7 bases lining up with TRBD2. Trimming removed 3 bases from V and 6 bases from J; junction bases left unmatched: 11. This CDR3 region has 16 residues. Germline CDR1 and CDR2: SGHTA and FQGNSA.

The chain employs TRBV10-3 and TRBJ2-3; a possible D gene is TRBD1 (6 bases). V was trimmed by 6 bases and J by 3 bases, leaving 13 bases between them. The CDR3 loop spans 14 amino acids. Germline V gene sequence: CDR1 ENHRY, CDR2 SYGVKD. The CDR3 nucleotides read TGTGCCATCAGAGCAGGGGAGATAACAGATACGCAGTATTTT. Its translation: CAIRAGEITDTQYF.